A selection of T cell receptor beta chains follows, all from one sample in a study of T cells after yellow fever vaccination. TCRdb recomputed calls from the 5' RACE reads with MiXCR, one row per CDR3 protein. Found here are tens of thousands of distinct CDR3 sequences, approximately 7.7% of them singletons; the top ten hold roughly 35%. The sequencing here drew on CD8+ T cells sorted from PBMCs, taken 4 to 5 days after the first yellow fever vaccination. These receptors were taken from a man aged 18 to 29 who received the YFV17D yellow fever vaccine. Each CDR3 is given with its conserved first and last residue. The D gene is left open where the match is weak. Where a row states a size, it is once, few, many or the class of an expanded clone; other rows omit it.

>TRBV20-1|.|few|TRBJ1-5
TGCAGTGCTAGCGAGAGGTATAGCAATCAGCCCCAGCATTTT
CSASERYSNQPQHF
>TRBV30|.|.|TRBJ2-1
TGTGCCTGGAGTTCGGAATCGGGGCAGTTCTTC
CAWSSESGQFF
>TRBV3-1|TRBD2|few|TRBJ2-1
TGTGCCAGCTGCCAAGTAGCGGGGGGGATATCCTACAATGAGCAGTTCTTC
CASCQVAGGISYNEQFF
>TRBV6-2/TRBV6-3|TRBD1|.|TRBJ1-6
TGTGCCAGCAGTGGCCCAGGACAGGGAGAGGCACCCCTCCACTTT
CASSGPGQGEAPLHF
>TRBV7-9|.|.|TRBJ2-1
TGTGCCAGCAGCTTAAGCTCTTTTGGTGAGCAGTTCTTC
CASSLSSFGEQFF
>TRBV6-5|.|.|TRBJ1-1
TGTGCCAGCAGGTTACAGGGAGGCGGCACTGAAGCTTTCTTT
CASRLQGGGTEAFF
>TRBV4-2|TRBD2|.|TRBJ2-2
TGTGCCAGCAGCCATTCTAGCGGGGACGCCGGGGAGCTGTTTTTT
CASSHSSGDAGELFF
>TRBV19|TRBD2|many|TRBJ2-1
TGTGCCAGTAGTATCTCTGCGGGGGGCCGGGAGCAGTTCTTC
CASSISAGGREQFF
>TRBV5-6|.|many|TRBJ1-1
TGTGCCAGCAGCCTACAAACAGCTATGAACACTGAAGCTTTCTTT
CASSLQTAMNTEAFF
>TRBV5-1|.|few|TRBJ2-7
TGCGCCAGCAGCGAGCCGACACCAGCCTACGAGCAGTACTTC
CASSEPTPAYEQYF
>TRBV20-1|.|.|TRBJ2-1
TGCAGTGCTAGAAAGGCGCTTAGCTCCTGCAATGAGCAGTTCTTC
CSARKALSSCNEQFF
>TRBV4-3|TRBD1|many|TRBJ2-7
TGCGCCAGCAGCCACACGACAGGGCCAAGGGACGAGCAGTACTTC
CASSHTTGPRDEQYF
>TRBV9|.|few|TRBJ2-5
TGTGCCAGCAGCGTAGCGGAAGGGCAAGAGACCCAGTACTTC
CASSVAEGQETQYF
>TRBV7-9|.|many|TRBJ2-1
TGTGCCAGCAGCTTGGCTAGCGATACTTGGGTCAATGAGCAGTTCTTC
CASSLASDTWVNEQFF